This record looks at one TCR beta chain sequence and its context. Its target is unknown. Sequencing templates came from extracted RNA that was reverse transcribed into cDNA. Sequenced by immunoSEQ multiplex PCR; TCRdb stores in-frame clones only, minus some. The data contain 200,000 or so clones, nearly 60% of them singletons. The data belong to a study of CD8+ T cells in alopecia areata. Study conclusions and caveats: Elevated clonality characterized lesional scalp relative to normal scalp, particularly in alopecia totalis/universalis.

Germline values: CDR1 SGHNT, CDR2 YYREEE (reference sequence). The CDR3 is 16 residues long. V dropped 4 bases and J dropped 4 bases, with 20 bases sitting between them. Treatment described: oral pan-JAK inhibitor, 5-10 mg twice daily. Alopecia areata patients provided lesional scalp punch biopsies and peripheral blood, both collected for the study. The sample consisted of CD4+ T cells sorted from blood, taken at week 24, from a patient treated with tofacitinib. This sequence originates from a human donor with alopecia areata. The chain links TRBV5-4 to TRBJ2-5; possibly TRBD1 for D (5 bases). CDR3 sequence reads: CASSHPAQGPGETQYF. CDR3 DNA: TGTGCCAGCAGCCATCCCGCGCAGGGCCCTGGAGAGACCCAGTACTTC.